Shown below are 4 T cell receptor beta chains from a single sample sequenced in a study of the immune and genomic landscape of osteosarcoma. The post-treatment osteosarcoma tumors were primary, local recurrence or metastasis specimens from poor-prognosis patients. Data came from immunoSEQ multiplex PCR; TCRdb stores just in-frame clones and leaves some out. Of about 10,000 clones listed, over 55% are singletons. Source material: osteosarcoma tumor tissue from the lung. All receptors come from a human donor with osteosarcoma.

This chain links TRBV10-3 with TRBJ2-2; 7 nucleotides align to TRBD2. After removal of 6 bases from V and 1 base from J, the junction contained 8 bases not matched to a gene. CDR3 length equals 16 residues. The germline CDR1 and CDR2 sequences are ENHRY and SYGVKD. CDR3 DNA: TGTGCCATCAGCGTCCTCCCTAGCGGGAACACCGGGGAGCTGTTTTTT. Amino acid sequence: CAISVLPSGNTGELFF.

This rearrangement joins TRBV4-1 to TRBJ2-1, with 14 positions matching TRBD2. V gave up 6 bases and J gave up 5 bases; unmatched junction bases: 3. The CDR3 is 15 amino acids. From germline, CDR1 is MGHRA and CDR2 YSYEKL. CDR3: CASRPGLAGDNEQFF. The CDR3 region has the DNA TGCGCCAGCAGACCGGGACTAGCGGGAGACAATGAGCAGTTCTTC.

There are a few counts of this clone. At the DNA level, this CDR3 is encoded by other sequences in the same sample as well. The rearrangement joins TRBV7-9 to TRBJ2-1; 7 bases line up with TRBD2. The length of the CDR3 is 16 residues. The ends lost 5 bases at V and 0 bases at J; junction bases unmatched: 7. Germline values: CDR1 SEHNR, CDR2 FQNEAQ (reference sequence). DNA for the CDR3: TGTGCCAGCAGCGGGGAGCGGGGTAGCTCCTACAATGAGCAGTTCTTC. The encoded protein is CASSGERGSSYNEQFF.

The V and J genes are TRBV19 and TRBJ2-3; D is undetermined. This CDR3 has 13 residues. The germline CDR1 and CDR2 sequences are LNHDA and SQIVND (reference sequence). The germline V and J ends were trimmed by 7 bases and 4 bases, with 12 bases remaining between them. The CDR3 coding sequence is TGTGCCAGTAATGACGTCCGCGCAGATACGCAGTATTTT. Its translation is CASNDVRADTQYF.